This entry concerns a single T cell receptor beta chain. Its antigen is as yet unknown. This sample was taken from a study of a mutant IDH1 vaccine in newly diagnosed glioma. Study-level information: Once 4-6 weeks had passed after radiotherapy alone, vaccination started, or it started with temozolomide cycles. Mean patient age was approximately 39 years; roughly 62% were male and about 40% female. The earlier regimen, radiotherapy, temozolomide, or both, was most often both. Visits designated V12 and V13 were conducted at weeks 35 and 47, respectively.

Sequenced by immunoSEQ multiplex PCR; TCRdb stores in-frame clones only, minus some. Here the sample spans some 48,000 clones, less than 80% being singletons. As to time point: week 35, safety follow-up. Topical imiquimod was applied with each vaccine dose, which held 300 ug of mutant IDH1 20-mer peptide. The source is a man in his forties with glioma. Sequencing was performed on PBMCs, taken from a glioma patient whose treatment included an IDH1 peptide vaccine.

The chain's CDR3 is CASSQDPLASGTDTQYF. The CDR3 region has the DNA TGTGCCAGCAGCCAAGACCCCTTGGCTAGCGGCACAGATACGCAGTATTTT. The rearrangement links TRBV4-2 to TRBJ2-3; tentatively, D is TRBD2 (6 bases). The length of the CDR3 is 17 residues. Germline CDR1 and CDR2: LGHNA and YNFKEQ. V was cut by 0 bases and J by 1 base, with 14 bases left in between.